The 15 T cell receptor beta chains reported below all come from one sample, sequenced in a study of identical twins. Via MiXCR, TCRdb re-called the 5' RACE reads, giving one row per CDR3 protein. Of around 1.7 million distinct CDR3 sequences detected, about 31% appear once; the ten largest clones hold 0.27%. Sequencing input: cord blood. The receptors derive from a newborn girl in good health.

This clonotype was observed a few times. The chain combines TRBV27 with TRBJ2-3; 7 bases are shared with TRBD2. Germline values: CDR1 MNHEY, CDR2 SMNVEV (reference sequence). The CDR3 has 15 residues. Unmatched junction bases numbered 12, after V lost 6 bases and J lost 6 bases. The CDR3 DNA reads as TGTGCCAGCAGCCTTAGCGGGTACGCTCCGGATACGCAGTATTTT. Translating gives CASSLSGYAPDTQYF.

The rearrangement joins TRBV12-3 or TRBV12-4 to TRBJ2-3; the D is unclear. The CDR3 runs 15 residues. V lost 1 base, J lost 4 bases, and 12 bases lay in between. Here the CDR3 DNA reads TGTGCCAGCAGTTTAGGGCGGATGAGAGCAGATACGCAGTATTTT. This translates into CASSLGRMRADTQYF.

On this clonotype: Given a much more abundant clone one base away, this may be a read error. The chain has TRBV2 and TRBJ2-3; D is uncertain. V was clipped by 1 base and J by 10 bases, with 9 bases between them. Germline assignment: CDR1 SNHLY and CDR2 FYNNEI. The CDR3 is 12 amino acids. This chain's CDR3 is CASSEGHSAQYF. The CDR3 DNA follows: TGTGCCAGCAGTGAAGGGCACAGCGCGCAGTATTTT.

This clonotype was picked up one time. This chain joins TRBV2 and TRBJ2-1; TRBD2 matches 12 bases. V lost 5 bases, J lost 5 bases, and 13 bases stayed unmatched. The CDR3 length is 18 residues. Germline CDR1 and CDR2: SNHLY and FYNNEI. CDR3 nucleotides: TGTGCCAGCAGTCGTTTCCTTGGACTAGCGGGAATAGACAATGAGCAGTTCTTC. Its protein product is CASSRFLGLAGIDNEQFF.

This chain links TRBV7-2 with TRBJ2-2; TRBD2 agrees at 8 bases. V was clipped by 1 base and J by 5 bases; unmatched bases: 6. The germline V gene encodes CDR1 SGHTA and CDR2 FQGNSA. CDR3 size: 16 residues. This CDR3 is CASSLDRGGRTGELFF. DNA for the CDR3: TGTGCCAGCAGCTTAGATCGCGGGGGGAGAACCGGGGAGCTGTTTTTT.

The chain uses TRBV20-1 and TRBJ1-2; D not resolved. This CDR3 spans 13 amino acids. Germline loops: CDR1 DFQATT, CDR2 SNEGSKA (reference sequence). Trimming cost V 3 bases and J 5 bases, with 13 bases left between them. CDR3 sequence reads: CSARPSAMYGYTF. The CDR3 bases are TGCAGTGCTAGGCCGAGCGCGATGTATGGCTACACCTTC.

This clonotype occurred a few times. This chain connects TRBV12-3 or TRBV12-4 to TRBJ2-5; D is uncertain. This CDR3 spans 15 amino acids. V was pared by 3 bases and J by 1 base, with 12 bases between. CDR3 sequence reads: CASSLYPPGQETQYF. DNA of the CDR3: TGTGCCAGCAGTTTGTACCCACCGGGCCAAGAGACCCAGTACTTC.

The table lists this clonotype with a few counts. The chain carries TRBV12-3 or TRBV12-4 and TRBJ2-1; TRBD2 matches at 8 bases. J gave up 3 bases and V 6 bases, and 7 bases lay outside the gene matches. The CDR3 sequence is 15 residues long. CDR3 bases: TGTGCCAGCAGGTCACGGGGGGGCCACTACAATGAGCAGTTCTTC. Amino acids: CASRSRGGHYNEQFF.

The J gene is TRBJ1-5, the V gene TRBV19, with TRBD1 matching 8 bases. Trimming took 7 bases from V and 7 from J; bases not matched to a gene: 6. The CDR3 has 13 residues. CDR1 and CDR2 from the germline V gene are LNHDA and SQIVND (reference sequence). The CDR3 DNA sequence: TGTGCCAGTATGGACAGGGCGATACAGCCCCAGCATTTT. This gives the protein CASMDRAIQPQHF.

The chain carries TRBV30 and TRBJ2-5, with D hard to call. Between the trimmed V and J ends, which lost 0 bases and 4 bases, there was a span of 9 bases. Looked up from germline, CDR1 is GTSNPN and CDR2 is SVGIG (reference sequence). The CDR3 runs 13 residues. Here the CDR3 DNA reads TGTGCCTGGAGTGTCATGGTAGGAGAGACCCAGTACTTC. Translating it yields CAWSVMVGETQYF.

This sequence joins TRBV5-1 and TRBJ2-2, with 8 bases identical to TRBD2. The V and J ends lost 7 bases and 2 bases, in that order; junction bases with no gene match: 10. The CDR3 covers 16 residues. From germline, CDR1 is SGHRS and CDR2 YFSETQ. The CDR3 sequence: CASCYGTSPNTGELFF. Here the CDR3 DNA reads TGCGCCAGCTGCTACGGGACTAGTCCTAACACCGGGGAGCTGTTTTTT.

This clonotype was seen more than once but under ten times. The chain is built from TRBV4-1 and TRBJ2-5; 7 bases match TRBD2. The J call may be mistaken, given a closer DNA end match to TRBJ2-4. The CDR3 is 17 residues long. The germline gives CDR1 MGHRA, CDR2 YSYEKL. The CDR3 here is CASSLGRSGEVGNIQYF. As DNA, the CDR3 is TGCGCCAGCAGCCTAGGGAGGAGCGGGGAAGTTGGAAACATTCAGTACTTC.

V is TRBV7-8 and J is TRBJ1-5; 10 bases agree with TRBD1. The V gene's germline CDR1 is SGHVS and CDR2 FQNEAQ. V was pared by 5 bases and J by 5 bases, with 9 bases of the junction left unmatched. The CDR3 runs 16 residues. The chain's CDR3 is CASSPQTGGADQPQHF. The DNA for the CDR3 is TGTGCCAGCAGCCCTCAGACAGGGGGCGCCGATCAGCCCCAGCATTTT.

This clonotype has more than one count but fewer than ten. V and J are TRBV27 and TRBJ2-1; 9 nucleotides match TRBD2. The CDR3 is made up of 17 amino acids. Trimming cost V 3 bases and J 4 bases; bases outside gene matches: 10. The germline V gene encodes CDR1 MNHEY and CDR2 SMNVEV (reference sequence). The CDR3 loop reads CASSLGGGRVYYNEQFF. CDR3 DNA: TGTGCCAGCAGTTTGGGTGGCGGGAGGGTCTATTACAATGAGCAGTTCTTC.

The chain recombines TRBV21-1 with TRBJ2-4. TRBV21-1 is a listed pseudogene. The CDR3 is 16 amino acids. For the CDR3, the DNA is TGTGCCAGCAGCAATATAGGTTCCCTAGTCAAAAACATTCAGTACTTC. This codes for CASSNIGSLVKNIQYF.